Below, 13 T cell receptor beta chains from the same sample are listed, as sequenced in a study of human T cells and chemical hapten exposure. TCRdb fed the RACE reads into MiXCR, producing one record per CDR3 protein. Of 65,000 to 90,000 distinct CDR3 sequences listed, 12% to 15% are singletons. Time point given: pre-sensitization, week 0. The treatment is: therapeutic diphenylcyclopropenone sensitization with weekly scalp DPC. The specimen comprised whole blood, sampled in connection with sensitization to the hapten diphenylcyclopropenone (DPC). All receptors derive from a woman aged 45-65 years with alopecia areata. Some clones in this sample may be carry-over from other donors' samples.

The sample holds many counts of this clonotype. This sequence joins TRBV7-6 and TRBJ1-1, with D unresolved. V gave up 0 bases and J gave up 1 base, with 9 bases separating them. Germline loops: CDR1 SGHVS, CDR2 FNYEAQ. The CDR3 extends over 15 amino acids. Here the CDR3 reads CASSLAPVGNTEAFF. The CDR3 nucleotides are TGTGCCAGCAGCTTAGCGCCAGTCGGGAACACTGAAGCTTTCTTT.

The gene calls are TRBV28 and TRBJ2-7; D gene uncertain. The CDR3 is 14 residues long. The germline CDR1 and CDR2 sequences are MDHEN and SYDVKM. The ends were cut back, 5 bases at V and 3 bases at J, with 14 bases in the middle. Written as DNA, the CDR3 is TGTGCCAGCAGTACCCCTACCACTTACTACGAGCAGTACTTC. Translating gives CASSTPTTYYEQYF.

In this sample, this clonotype turned up a few times. The chain employs TRBV20-1 and TRBJ2-7; TRBD1 matches at 10 bases. The CDR3 consists of 14 residues. With V trimmed by 5 bases and J by 6 bases, 10 bases remained unmatched. Germline V CDR1 and CDR2: DFQATT, SNEGSKA (reference sequence). The CDR3 DNA reads TGCAGTGCTCAGGAAGGGACAGGGGACTCCGAGCAGTACTTC. Amino acids: CSAQEGTGDSEQYF.

This chain uses TRBV6-5 with TRBJ2-1; 10 positions agree with TRBD2. Germline assignment: CDR1 MNHEY and CDR2 SVGAGI. The CDR3 has 15 amino acids. Trimming removed 7 bases from V and 0 bases from J; junction bases left unmatched: 3. In nucleotides, the CDR3 is TGTGCCAGCATGGCTAGCGGGAGCTCCTACAATGAGCAGTTCTTC. Protein: CASMASGSSYNEQFF.

The CDR3 region has the DNA TGTGCCTGCAGACCCCAGGGTTACGAGCAGTACTTC. The encoded protein is CACRPQGYEQYF. V gene TRBV30 combines with J gene TRBJ2-7; weak D call: TRBD1 (5 bases). This CDR3 is 12 amino acids long. In germline, CDR1 is GTSNPN, CDR2 SVGIG (reference sequence). Trimming cost V 6 bases and J 4 bases, with 13 bases left between them. Full variable domain (outside the CDR3, taken from reference TRBV30 and TRBJ2-7): SQTIHQWPATLVQPVGSPLSLECTVEGTSNPNLYWYRQAAGRGLQLLFYSVGIGQISSEVPQNLSASRPQDRQFILSSKKLLLSDSGFYLCACRPQGYEQYFGPGTRLTVT.

This clonotype was seen more than once but under ten times. The chain links TRBV5-1 to TRBJ1-4; D gene uncertain. V was cut by 0 bases and J by 9 bases, with 9 bases left in between. This CDR3 region has 13 residues. CDR1 is SGHRS, CDR2 YFSETQ, per germline. CDR3 nucleotides: TGCGCCAGCAGCTTGGGGACCGTGAAAAAACTGTTTTTT. Its translation: CASSLGTVKKLFF.

This clonotype came up a few times. The V and J genes are TRBV7-7 and TRBJ2-7; no clear D gene. Trimming left V 1 base short and J 1 base short, with 5 bases between. Germline V gene data show CDR1 as SSHAT and CDR2 as FNYEAQ (reference sequence). This CDR3 spans 13 amino acids. In DNA form, the CDR3 reads TGTGCCAGCAGCTTAGACAGTTCCTACGAGCAGTACTTC. Amino acid sequence: CASSLDSSYEQYF.

The chain links TRBV7-9 to TRBJ2-3; TRBD2 agrees at 11 bases. Trimming took 5 bases from V and 4 from J; bases not matched to a gene: 5. Germline V lookup: CDR1 SEHNR, CDR2 FQNEAQ (reference sequence). The CDR3 contains 15 residues. The CDR3 DNA follows: TGTGCCAGCAGCCAACTAGCGGGAGTAGCAGATACGCAGTATTTT. Translating it yields CASSQLAGVADTQYF.

The DNA for the CDR3 is TGTGCCTGGACTAGCGGGAACACAGATACGCAGTATTTT. Its protein product is CAWTSGNTDTQYF. V gene TRBV30 combines with J gene TRBJ2-3; 9 positions agree with TRBD2. The CDR3 is 13 residues long. The junction had 1 base not matched to a gene; V was cut back by 4 bases and J by 2 bases. Germline V gene sequence: CDR1 GTSNPN, CDR2 SVGIG (reference sequence). Variable domain in full (rest from reference TRBV30 and TRBJ2-3): SQTIHQWPATLVQPVGSPLSLECTVEGTSNPNLYWYRQAAGRGLQLLFYSVGIGQISSEVPQNLSASRPQDRQFILSSKKLLLSDSGFYLCAWTSGNTDTQYFGPGTRLTVL.

In this sample, this clonotype turned up a few times. V is TRBV28 and J is TRBJ1-3; D gene uncertain. This CDR3 has 14 amino acids. V was clipped by 4 bases and J by 0 bases, with 7 bases between them. Germline V lookup: CDR1 MDHEN, CDR2 SYDVKM. The DNA for the CDR3 is TGTGCCAGCAGTTCCGGCCCCTCTGGAAACACCATATATTTT. Amino acid sequence: CASSSGPSGNTIYF.

The table lists this clonotype with a few counts. The chain links TRBV6-1 to TRBJ2-1; weak D call: TRBD1 (5 bases). V was cut by 7 bases and J by 4 bases, with 17 bases left in between. This CDR3 is 15 amino acids long. CDR1 MNHNS and CDR2 SASEGT come from the germline V gene. The CDR3 loop reads CASTMGRQKYNEQFF. CDR3 sequence (DNA): TGTGCCAGCACCATGGGCCGACAGAAATACAATGAGCAGTTCTTC.

The chain uses TRBV7-8 and TRBJ1-2; D might be TRBD1 (5 bases). Germline V gene data show CDR1 as SGHVS and CDR2 as FQNEAQ. This CDR3 spans 14 amino acids. V was pared by 5 bases and J by 0 bases, with 10 bases between. Here the CDR3 reads CASSQGNSNYGYTF. DNA for the CDR3: TGTGCCAGCAGCCAGGGCAATTCTAACTATGGCTACACCTTC. Variable domain in full (rest from reference TRBV7-8 and TRBJ1-2): GAGVSQSPRYKVAKRGQDVALRCDPISGHVSLFWYQQALGQGPEFLTYFQNEAQLDKSGLPSDRFFAERPEGSVSTLKIQRTQQEDSAVYLCASSQGNSNYGYTFGSGTRLTVV.

V and J are TRBV11-3 and TRBJ1-1; unclear D gene. This CDR3 comprises 13 residues. With 2 bases removed from V and 1 base from J, the gap between germline ends came to 5 bases. From germline, CDR1 is SGHNT and CDR2 YENEEA. CDR3 region: CASSLRENTEAFF. The CDR3, as DNA: TGTGCCAGCAGCTTACGGGAGAACACTGAAGCTTTCTTT. Drawing the rest from reference TRBV11-3 and TRBJ1-1, the complete variable domain is EAGVVQSPRYKIIEKKQPVAFWCNPISGHNTLYWYLQNLGQGPELLIRYENEEAVDDSQLPKDRFSAERLKGVDSTLKIQPAELGDSAVYLCASSLRENTEAFFGQGTRLTVV.